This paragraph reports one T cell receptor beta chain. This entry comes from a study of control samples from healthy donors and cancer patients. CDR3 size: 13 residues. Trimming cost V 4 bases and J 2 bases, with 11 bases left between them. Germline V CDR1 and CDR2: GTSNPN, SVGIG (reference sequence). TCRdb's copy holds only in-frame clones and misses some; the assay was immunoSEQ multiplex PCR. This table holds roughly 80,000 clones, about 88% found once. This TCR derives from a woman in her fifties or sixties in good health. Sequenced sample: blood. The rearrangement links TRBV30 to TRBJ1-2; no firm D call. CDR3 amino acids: CAWNYNTNYGYTF. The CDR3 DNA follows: TGTGCCTGGAATTATAATACGAACTATGGCTACACCTTC.